One sample yielded the 5 T cell receptor beta chains listed below, sequenced in a study of Tregs in tolerant kidney transplant recipients. Measured with immunoSEQ multiplex PCR; TCRdb has only the in-frame clones, and not every one. The sample table sets out about 33,000 clones. The sample here was CD8+ T cells from blood, taken before the transplant. All receptors come from a human donor who received a combined kidney and bone marrow transplant.

As concerns this clone: The DNA ends 3 residues before the CDR3 does, and the rest of the CDR3 is filled in from the germline J gene. This rearrangement joins TRBV5-5 to TRBJ1-4, with 8 bases fitting TRBD1. CDR3 length equals 15 residues. From germline, CDR1 is SGHKS and CDR2 YYEKEE (reference sequence). With 4 bases clipped from V and 5 bases from J, the junction kept 7 bases outside the gene matches. The sequenced CDR3 bases are TGTGCCAGCAGCCTCTCGGACAGGGAAAATGAAAAA. Its translation: CASSLSDRENEK. The complete CDR3 protein is CASSLSDRENEKLFF. The full variable domain, its missing parts supplied by reference TRBV5-5 and TRBJ1-4, is DAGVTQSPTHLIKTRGQQVTLRCSPISGHKSVSWYQQVLGQGPQFIFQYYEKEERGRGNFPDRFSARQFPNYSSELNVNALLLGDSALYLCASSLSDRENEKLFFGSGTQLSVL.

For this clone: The read halts 3 residues ahead of the CDR3 end, with the missing end drawn from the germline J gene. The V call is TRBV5-5, the J call TRBJ2-5, with 10 bases matching TRBD1. The CDR3 sequence is 15 residues long. Germline V gives CDR1 SGHKS, CDR2 YYEKEE (reference sequence). V trimming: 2 bases; J trimming: 5 bases; junction bases outside the gene matches: 6. The CDR3 spells CASSFEDRGLETQYF. The CDR3 DNA, read in part, is TGTGCCAGCAGCTTCGAGGACAGGGGGTTGGAGACC.

Details on this clone: The read falls 3 residues short of the CDR3 end, and the missing part is taken from the germline J gene. The chain combines TRBV2 with TRBJ2-7, with a tentative D call TRBD1 (6 bases). Germline CDR1 SNHLY, CDR2 FYNNEI. This CDR3 comprises 13 residues. Trimming cost V 4 bases and J 2 bases, with 9 bases left between them. The CDR3 here is CASSGQAAYEQYF. The CDR3 DNA, read in part, is TGTGCCAGCAGTGGACAGGCCGCCTACGAG.

Worth noting for this clone: The CDR3 end lies 3 residues beyond the end of the read and is filled in from the germline J gene. V is TRBV5-1 and J is TRBJ2-7, with TRBD1 matching over 10 bases. There are 16 residues in the CDR3. Germline V CDR1 and CDR2: SGHRS, YFSETQ. The trim removed 4 bases at V and 2 bases at J, leaving 9 bases unmatched. The DNA read from the CDR3 is TGCGCCAGCAGCCCACTGGGACAGGGGTCCCCCTACGAG. Its protein is CASSPLGQGSPYE. The CDR3 reads in full as CASSPLGQGSPYEQYF.

Incomplete CDR3 DNA: TGCGCCAGCGCCCCGCAGGGACTAGCGGGGGCCCTGGATAACAATGAG. Translation: CASAPQGLAGALDNNE. The full CDR3 protein reads CASAPQGLAGALDNNEQFF. The chain uses TRBV10-1 and TRBJ2-1; 14 bases line up with TRBD2. The sequenced fragment ends 3 residues before the CDR3 boundary, so the rest is inferred from the germline J gene. With V trimmed by 8 bases and J by 5 bases, 17 bases remained unmatched. The CDR3 contains 19 residues. Germline V lookup: CDR1 WNHNN, CDR2 SYGVQD (reference sequence).